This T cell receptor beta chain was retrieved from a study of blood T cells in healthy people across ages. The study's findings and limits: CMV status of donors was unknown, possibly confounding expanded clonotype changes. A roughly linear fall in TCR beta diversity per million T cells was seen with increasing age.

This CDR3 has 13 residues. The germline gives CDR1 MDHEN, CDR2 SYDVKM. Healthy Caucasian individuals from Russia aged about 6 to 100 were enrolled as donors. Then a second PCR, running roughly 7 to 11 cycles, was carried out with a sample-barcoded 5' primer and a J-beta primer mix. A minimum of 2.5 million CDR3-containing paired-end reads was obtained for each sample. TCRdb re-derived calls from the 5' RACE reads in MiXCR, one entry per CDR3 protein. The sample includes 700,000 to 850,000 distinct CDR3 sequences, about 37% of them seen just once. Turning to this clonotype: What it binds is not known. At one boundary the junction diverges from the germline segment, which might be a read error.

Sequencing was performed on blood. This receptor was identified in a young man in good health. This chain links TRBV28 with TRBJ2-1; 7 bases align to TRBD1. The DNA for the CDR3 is TGTGCCAGCACCGGTGGGACAGACAATGGGCAGTTCTTC. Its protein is CASTGGTDNGQFF.